This T cell receptor (beta chain) was identified during a study of OX40 agonist ivuxolimab in advanced cancers. Study-wide points: At 0.1 to 3.0 mg/kg and by week 6, clonal expansion occurred in CD4+ and CD8+ blood T cells.

Sequencing was performed with immunoSEQ multiplex PCR; in TCRdb, only in-frame clones are kept and a portion is missing. The sample carries roughly 140,000 clones, around 94% recorded once. As to this clone: As yet, its antigen is unknown.

CDR3 size: 13 residues. The V gene's germline CDR1 is SGHAT and CDR2 FQDESV (reference sequence). The ends were cut back, 4 bases at V and 6 bases at J, with 13 bases in the middle. At baseline, cycle 4 day 1, and cycle 7 day 1, blood was sampled. Here the sequenced sample was CD4+ or CD8+ T cells sorted from blood, taken in a trial of the OX40 agonist ivuxolimab. This clonotype was obtained from an adult with an advanced solid tumor such as melanoma, head and neck, liver or kidney cancer. This chain connects TRBV11-1 to TRBJ2-7; D unresolved. CDR3 in DNA: TGTGCCAGCAGCTCCTCAGAATTCGGCGAGCAGTACTTC. This gives the protein CASSSSEFGEQYF.